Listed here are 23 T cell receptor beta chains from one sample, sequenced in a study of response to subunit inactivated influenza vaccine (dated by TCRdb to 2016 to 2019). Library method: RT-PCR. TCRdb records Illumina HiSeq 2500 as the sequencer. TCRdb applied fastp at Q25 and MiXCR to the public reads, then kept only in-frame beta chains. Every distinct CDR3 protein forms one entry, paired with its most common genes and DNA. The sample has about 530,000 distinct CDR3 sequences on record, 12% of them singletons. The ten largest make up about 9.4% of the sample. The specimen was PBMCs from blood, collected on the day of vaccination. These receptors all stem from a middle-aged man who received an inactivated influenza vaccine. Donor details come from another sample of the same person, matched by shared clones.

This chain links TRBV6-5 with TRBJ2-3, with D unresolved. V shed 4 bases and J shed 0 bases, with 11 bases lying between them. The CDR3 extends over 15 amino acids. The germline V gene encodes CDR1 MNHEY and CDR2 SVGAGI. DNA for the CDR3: TGTGCCAGCAGTTCCTCGACCTGTAGCACAGATACGCAGTATTTT. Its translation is CASSSSTCSTDTQYF.

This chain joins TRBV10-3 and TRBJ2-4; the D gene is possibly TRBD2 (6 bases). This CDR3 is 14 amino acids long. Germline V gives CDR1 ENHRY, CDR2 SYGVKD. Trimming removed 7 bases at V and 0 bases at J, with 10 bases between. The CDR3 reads CAIIPGLAKNIQYF. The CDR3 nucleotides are TGTGCCATCATCCCGGGACTAGCCAAAAACATTCAGTACTTC.

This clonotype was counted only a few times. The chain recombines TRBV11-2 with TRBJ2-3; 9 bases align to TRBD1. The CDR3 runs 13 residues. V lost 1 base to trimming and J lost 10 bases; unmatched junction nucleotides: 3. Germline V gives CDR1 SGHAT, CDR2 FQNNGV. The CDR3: CASSLVGTGPQYF. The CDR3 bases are TGTGCCAGCAGCTTAGTAGGGACAGGGCCGCAGTATTTT.

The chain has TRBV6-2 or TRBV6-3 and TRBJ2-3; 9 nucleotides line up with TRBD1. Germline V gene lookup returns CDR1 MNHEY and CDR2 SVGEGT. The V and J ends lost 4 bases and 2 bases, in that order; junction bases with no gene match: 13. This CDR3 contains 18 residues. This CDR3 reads CASSSPPRQGDHTDTQYF. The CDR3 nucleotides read TGTGCCAGCAGTTCCCCCCCCAGACAGGGGGATCACACAGATACGCAGTATTTT.

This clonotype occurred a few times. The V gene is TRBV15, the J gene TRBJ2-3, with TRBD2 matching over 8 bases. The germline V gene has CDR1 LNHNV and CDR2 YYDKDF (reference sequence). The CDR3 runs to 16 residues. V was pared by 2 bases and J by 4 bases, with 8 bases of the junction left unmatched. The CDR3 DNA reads TGTGCCACCAGCAGAAGAAGGACTAGCACCGCAGATACGCAGTATTTT. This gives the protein CATSRRRTSTADTQYF.

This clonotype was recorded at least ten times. The CDR3 DNA reads TGTGCCAGCAGCGTAGTGACTAGTCGCAATGAGCAGTTCTTC. Amino acids: CASSVVTSRNEQFF. The chain uses TRBV7-9 and TRBJ2-1, with D possibly matching TRBD2 (6 bases). This CDR3 region has 14 residues. V was clipped by 5 bases and J by 6 bases, with 14 bases between them. Germline V gives CDR1 SEHNR, CDR2 FQNEAQ (reference sequence).

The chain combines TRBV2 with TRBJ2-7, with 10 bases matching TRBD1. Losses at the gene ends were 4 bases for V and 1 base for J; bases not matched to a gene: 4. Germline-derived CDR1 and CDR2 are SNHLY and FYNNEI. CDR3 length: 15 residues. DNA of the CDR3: TGTGCCAGCAGTGTAGGGGACAGGGGATCCTACGAGCAGTACTTC. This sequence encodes CASSVGDRGSYEQYF.

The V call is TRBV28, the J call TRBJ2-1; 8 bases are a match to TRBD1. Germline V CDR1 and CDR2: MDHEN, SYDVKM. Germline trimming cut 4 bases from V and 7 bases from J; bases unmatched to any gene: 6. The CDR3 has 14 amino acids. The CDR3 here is CASSSGTGANEQFF. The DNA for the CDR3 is TGTGCCAGCAGTTCCGGGACAGGTGCTAATGAGCAGTTCTTC.

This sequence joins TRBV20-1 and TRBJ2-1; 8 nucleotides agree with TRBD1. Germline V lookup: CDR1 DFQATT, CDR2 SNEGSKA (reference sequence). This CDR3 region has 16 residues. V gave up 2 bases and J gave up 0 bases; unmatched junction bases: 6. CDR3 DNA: TGCAGTGCTAGACCCGACAGGGGTAGCTCCTACAATGAGCAGTTCTTC. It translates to CSARPDRGSSYNEQFF.

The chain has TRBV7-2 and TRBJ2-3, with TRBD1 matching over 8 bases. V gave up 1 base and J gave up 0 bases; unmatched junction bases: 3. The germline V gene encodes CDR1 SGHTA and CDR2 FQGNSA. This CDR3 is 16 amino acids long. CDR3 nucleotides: TGTGCCAGCAGCTTAGTCCGGACAGGGAGCACAGATACGCAGTATTTT. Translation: CASSLVRTGSTDTQYF.

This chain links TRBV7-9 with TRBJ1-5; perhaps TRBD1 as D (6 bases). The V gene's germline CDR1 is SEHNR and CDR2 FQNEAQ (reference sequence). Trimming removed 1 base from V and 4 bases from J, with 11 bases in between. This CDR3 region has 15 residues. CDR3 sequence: CASSLGTALNQPQHF. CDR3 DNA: TGTGCCAGCAGCTTAGGGACAGCTCTGAATCAGCCCCAGCATTTT.

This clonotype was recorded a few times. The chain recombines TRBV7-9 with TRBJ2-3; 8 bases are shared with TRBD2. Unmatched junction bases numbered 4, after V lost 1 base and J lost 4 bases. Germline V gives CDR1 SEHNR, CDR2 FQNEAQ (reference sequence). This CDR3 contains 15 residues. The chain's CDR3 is CASSLGSGTSDTQYF. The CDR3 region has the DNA TGTGCCAGCAGCTTAGGTAGCGGGACATCAGATACGCAGTATTTT. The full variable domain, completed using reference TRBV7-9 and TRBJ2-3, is DTGVSQNPRHKITKRGQNVTFRCDPISEHNRLYWYRQTLGQGPEFLTYFQNEAQLEKSRLLSDRFSAERPKGSFSTLEIQRTEQGDSAMYLCASSLGSGTSDTQYFGPGTRLTVL.

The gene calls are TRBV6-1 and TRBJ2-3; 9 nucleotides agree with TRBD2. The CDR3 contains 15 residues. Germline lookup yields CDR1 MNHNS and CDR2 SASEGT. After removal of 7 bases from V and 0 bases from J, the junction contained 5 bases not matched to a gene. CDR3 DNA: TGTGCCAGCAAGACCGGGACTAGCAGCACAGATACGCAGTATTTT. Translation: CASKTGTSSTDTQYF.

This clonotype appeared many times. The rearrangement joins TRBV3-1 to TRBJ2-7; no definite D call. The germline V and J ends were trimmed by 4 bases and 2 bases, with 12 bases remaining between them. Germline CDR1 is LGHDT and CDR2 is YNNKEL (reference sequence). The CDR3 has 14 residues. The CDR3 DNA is TGTGCCAGCAGCCCCTGGGGTGAGCCCTACGAGCAGTACTTC. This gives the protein CASSPWGEPYEQYF.

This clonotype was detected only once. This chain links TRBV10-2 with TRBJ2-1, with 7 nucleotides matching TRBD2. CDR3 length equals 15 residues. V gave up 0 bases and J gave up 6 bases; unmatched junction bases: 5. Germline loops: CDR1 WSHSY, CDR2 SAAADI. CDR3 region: CASSESWGGVNEQFF. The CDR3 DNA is TGCGCCAGCAGTGAGTCTTGGGGAGGGGTCAATGAGCAGTTCTTC.

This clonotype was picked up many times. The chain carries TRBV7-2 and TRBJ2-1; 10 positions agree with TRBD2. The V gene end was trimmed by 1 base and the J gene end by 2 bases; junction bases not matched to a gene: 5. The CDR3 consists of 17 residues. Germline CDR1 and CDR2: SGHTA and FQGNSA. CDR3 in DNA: TGTGCCAGCAGCTTAGTGGGACTAGCGACAGCCTACAATGAGCAGTTCTTC. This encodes CASSLVGLATAYNEQFF. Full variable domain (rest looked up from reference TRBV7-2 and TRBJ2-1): GAGVSQSPSNKVTEKGKDVELRCDPISGHTALYWYRQSLGQGLEFLIYFQGNSAPDKSGLPSDRFSAERTGGSVSTLTIQRTQQEDSAVYLCASSLVGLATAYNEQFFGPGTRLTVL.

The DNA of the CDR3 is TGTGCCAGCAGCCAGATATCGGGGGCTGAGGACGAGCAGTACTTC. The encoded protein is CASSQISGAEDEQYF. The chain links TRBV4-2 to TRBJ2-7; tentatively, D is TRBD1 or TRBD2 (6 bases each). Trimming left V 3 bases short and J 5 bases short, with 17 bases between. The CDR3 loop spans 15 amino acids. Germline CDR1 and CDR2: LGHNA and YNFKEQ.

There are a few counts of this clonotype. CDR3 sequence: CASSVGAGNRADTQYF. The DNA of the CDR3 is TGTGCCAGCAGCGTAGGGGCAGGGAATAGGGCAGATACGCAGTATTTT. This chain joins TRBV9 and TRBJ2-3; D may be TRBD1 (5 bases). V was pared by 0 bases and J by 4 bases, with 15 bases between. CDR1 is SGDLS, CDR2 YYNGEE, per germline. The CDR3 has 16 residues.

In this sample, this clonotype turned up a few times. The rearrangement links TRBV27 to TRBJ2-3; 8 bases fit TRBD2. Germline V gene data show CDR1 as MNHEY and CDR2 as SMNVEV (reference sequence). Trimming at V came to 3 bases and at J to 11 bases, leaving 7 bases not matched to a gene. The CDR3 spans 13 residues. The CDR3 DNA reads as TGTGCCAGCAGTTTTGCTACGGGAGGGGGGCAGTATTTT. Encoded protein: CASSFATGGGQYF.

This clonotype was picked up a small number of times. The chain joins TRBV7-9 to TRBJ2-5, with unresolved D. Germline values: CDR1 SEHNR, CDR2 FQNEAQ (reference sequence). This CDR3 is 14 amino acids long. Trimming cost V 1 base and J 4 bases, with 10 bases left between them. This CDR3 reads CASSLVSHRETQYF. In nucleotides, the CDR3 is TGTGCCAGCAGCTTAGTGTCACACAGAGAGACCCAGTACTTC.

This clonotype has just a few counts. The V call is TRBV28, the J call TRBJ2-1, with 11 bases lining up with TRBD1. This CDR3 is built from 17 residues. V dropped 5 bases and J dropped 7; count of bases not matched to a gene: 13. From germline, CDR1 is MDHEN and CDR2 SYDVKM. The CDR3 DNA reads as TGTGCCAGCAGTCTTGCCTTAGAAGGGACAGGGGGGAATGAGCAGTTCTTC. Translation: CASSLALEGTGGNEQFF.

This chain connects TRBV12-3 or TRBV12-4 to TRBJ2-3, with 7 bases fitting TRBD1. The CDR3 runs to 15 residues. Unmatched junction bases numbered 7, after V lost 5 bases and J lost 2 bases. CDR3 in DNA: TGTGCCAGCAGTAAGCGACAGGGTACCACAGATACGCAGTATTTT. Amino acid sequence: CASSKRQGTTDTQYF.

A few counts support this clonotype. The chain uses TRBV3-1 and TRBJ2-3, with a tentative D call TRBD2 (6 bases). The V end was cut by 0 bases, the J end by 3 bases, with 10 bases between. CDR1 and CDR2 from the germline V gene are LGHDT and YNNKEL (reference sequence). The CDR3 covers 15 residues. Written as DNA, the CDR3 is TGTGCCAGCAGCCAAGACGGGAGTATGACAGATACGCAGTATTTT. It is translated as CASSQDGSMTDTQYF.